Each of the 17 T cell receptor beta chains below was sequenced from the same sample in a study of CD8+CD57+ T cells in acquired aplastic anemia. Only patients with CD8+CD57+ cell expansion on flow cytometry were chosen for sequencing. Both TCR beta VDJ combination and CDR3 sequence profiling were carried out. Genomic DNA was the template for this profiling. In TCRdb, the reads were re-called with MiXCR into one record per CDR3 protein. Here the sample spans about 240,000 distinct CDR3 sequences, approximately 45% being singletons. Sequencing was done on a sample of sorted CD4+, CD8+, or CD8+CD57+ T cells (not recorded which) from PBMCs. The receptors were gathered from a human donor with aplastic anemia.

Remarks on this clonotype: One base away lies a much larger clone, so this may be a sequencing read error. Because the CDR3 is missing its conserved closing phenylalanine or tryptophan, this is likely a read error. The chain has TRBV5-8 and TRBJ2-1; D remains ambiguous. The CDR3 spans 13 residues. Germline-derived CDR1 and CDR2 are SGHTS and YDEGEE. V was cut by 1 base and J by 4 bases, with 6 bases left in between. The CDR3 bases are TGTGCCAGCAGCTTGTTTGGATACAATGAGCAGTTCCTC. It yields the protein CASSLFGYNEQFL.

The V call is TRBV2, the J call TRBJ1-5; the match to TRBD1 covers 9 bases. The CDR3 is 13 amino acids. Germline V gene sequence: CDR1 SNHLY, CDR2 FYNNEI. V was pared by 5 bases and J by 6 bases, with 2 bases of the junction left unmatched. In nucleotides, the CDR3 is TGTGCCAGCAGTCAGACAGGGGGTCAGCCCCAGCATTTT. It codes for CASSQTGGQPQHF.

This clonotype was observed many times. The chain combines TRBV27 with TRBJ2-7; possible D gene TRBD2, 6 bases. The germline CDR1 and CDR2 sequences are MNHEY and SMNVEV (reference sequence). Trimming left V 8 bases short and J 4 bases short, with 18 bases between. CDR3 length: 14 residues. CDR3 region: CASADGSFGYEQYF. In DNA, the CDR3 is TGTGCCAGCGCTGACGGGAGCTTTGGGTACGAGCAGTACTTC.

The rearrangement uses TRBV2 and TRBJ2-3; perhaps TRBD1 as D (6 bases). Germline V lookup: CDR1 SNHLY, CDR2 FYNNEI. The V gene lost 6 bases and the J gene lost 2 bases, with 15 bases spanning the gap. The CDR3 loop spans 15 amino acids. The CDR3 loop is CASRTRTAITDTQYF. The DNA for the CDR3 is TGTGCCAGCAGGACCCGGACAGCTATCACAGATACGCAGTATTTT.

On this clonotype: The junction and the germline gene differ at one end; a read error may be behind it. The gene calls are TRBV6-6 and TRBJ1-2; 8 bases map to TRBD1. The CDR3 consists of 17 residues. The germline V gene has CDR1 MNHNY and CDR2 SVGAGI (reference sequence). For the CDR3, the DNA is TGTGCCGGCAGCCAGGCCGGACAGGGTTTATCGATCCATGGCTACACCTTC. Amino acids: CAGSQAGQGLSIHGYTF.

This clonotype was observed a handful of times. V and J are TRBV9 and TRBJ1-1, with 9 positions matching TRBD1. Germline values: CDR1 SGDLS, CDR2 YYNGEE. This CDR3 region has 14 residues. V dropped 5 bases and J dropped 3; count of bases not matched to a gene: 5. The CDR3 protein is CASSKDRGDTEAFF. The CDR3, as DNA: TGTGCCAGCAGTAAGGACAGGGGTGACACTGAAGCTTTCTTT.

CDR3 sequence: CAWSTDLASSYEQYF. CDR3 DNA sequence: TGTGCCTGGAGTACCGATCTAGCGAGCTCCTACGAGCAGTACTTC. This chain joins TRBV30 and TRBJ2-7; maybe TRBD2 (6 bases). With 2 bases removed from V and 0 bases from J, the gap between germline ends came to 14 bases. The CDR3 runs 15 residues. Per germline, CDR1 GTSNPN and CDR2 SVGIG (reference sequence).

Note on this clonotype: A clone one base away is much larger, so this may be a read error. The chain joins TRBV7-9 to TRBJ2-7; D is ambiguous. The CDR3 length is 13 residues. The germline V gene encodes CDR1 SEHNR and CDR2 FQNEAQ (reference sequence). The CDR3, as DNA: TGTGCCAGCGGCTTGGACCCGGAGACCGAGCAGTACTTC. It translates to CASGLDPETEQYF. The full variable domain, with the rest looked up from reference TRBV7-9 and TRBJ2-7, is DTGVSQNPRHKITKRGQNVTFRCDPISEHNRLYWYRQTLGQGPEFLTYFQNEAQLEKSRLLSDRFSAERPKGSFSTLEIQRTEQGDSAMYLCASGLDPETEQYFGPGTRLTVT.

This clonotype showed up just a few times. A read error may account for a junction end that differs from germline. The chain combines TRBV10-3 with TRBJ1-1; D is ambiguous. CDR1 is ENHRY and CDR2 is SYGVKD in the germline V gene. This CDR3 is 13 amino acids long. CDR3 nucleotides: TGTGCCGTCAGTACTACTCAGAACACTGAAGCTTTCTTC. Translated, it gives CAVSTTQNTEAFF.

This clonotype was seen once. The chain is built from TRBV20-1 and TRBJ2-7; 8 bases match TRBD1. CDR3 length: 16 amino acids. Germline loops: CDR1 DFQATT, CDR2 SNEGSKA (reference sequence). V was clipped by 3 bases and J by 5 bases; unmatched bases: 15. In DNA, the CDR3 is TGCAGTGCTAGGGACTCCGCGGGACAGGATTCAGACGAGCAGTACTTC. Protein product: CSARDSAGQDSDEQYF.

This rearrangement joins TRBV7-9 to TRBJ1-1; D perhaps matches TRBD1 (6 bases). The CDR3 totals 15 residues. The germline V gene has CDR1 SEHNR and CDR2 FQNEAQ (reference sequence). Trimming shortened V by 5 bases and J by 0 bases, and 13 bases separated the two germline ends. CDR3 DNA: TGTGCCAGCAGCCCGGAACAGGGCATGAACACTGAAGCTTTCTTT. Amino acid sequence: CASSPEQGMNTEAFF.

This clonotype came up many times. The chain carries TRBV20-1 and TRBJ2-7; TRBD1 aligns across 7 bases. CDR3 length equals 15 residues. CDR1 and CDR2 (germline): DFQATT, SNEGSKA (reference sequence). Trimming cost V 6 bases and J 1 base; bases outside gene matches: 12. The CDR3 protein is CSAKATGQASYEQYF. The CDR3 DNA reads TGCAGTGCGAAAGCCACAGGACAGGCGTCCTACGAGCAGTACTTC.

The V call is TRBV5-4, the J call TRBJ1-2; D may be TRBD1 (5 bases). Germline values: CDR1 SGHNT, CDR2 YYREEE (reference sequence). The V gene lost 2 bases and the J gene lost 5 bases, with 13 bases spanning the gap. The CDR3 is 14 residues long. The CDR3 spells CASSFRDGLYGYTF. The CDR3, as DNA: TGTGCCAGCAGCTTCCGGGACGGTCTATATGGCTACACCTTC.

To note about this clonotype: This may arise from a read error, as a much more abundant clone is one base away. The V and J genes are TRBV5-1 and TRBJ1-2; D perhaps matches TRBD1 (6 bases). This CDR3 spans 17 amino acids. Germline V gives CDR1 SGHRS, CDR2 YFSETQ. CDR3 sequence reads: CASSLELGDNPFYGCTF. The CDR3 coding sequence is TGCGCCAGCAGCTTGGAGTTGGGGGACAACCCGTTCTATGGCTGCACCTTC.

The V and J genes are TRBV5-6 and TRBJ2-7, with 9 bases identical to TRBD1. Trimming at V came to 4 bases and at J to 6 bases, leaving 11 bases not matched to a gene. The CDR3 length is 15 residues. Germline CDR1 and CDR2: SGHDT and YYEEEE. The CDR3: CASSPAGTGSVEQYF. DNA for the CDR3: TGTGCCAGCAGCCCGGCCGGGACAGGGTCTGTCGAGCAGTACTTC.

This clonotype was recorded at least ten times. The chain carries TRBV9 and TRBJ2-7, with D unresolved. This CDR3 comprises 14 residues. Between the trimmed V and J ends, which lost 4 bases and 2 bases, there was a span of 13 bases. CDR1 and CDR2 (germline): SGDLS, YYNGEE. The CDR3 DNA sequence: TGTGCCAGCAGCCCGGACCAGAGAACCTACGAGCAGTACTTC. This sequence encodes CASSPDQRTYEQYF.

This chain links TRBV15 with TRBJ1-5, with 8 bases lining up with TRBD1. The ends lost 1 base at V and 4 bases at J; junction bases unmatched: 0. Germline CDR1 LNHNV, CDR2 YYDKDF (reference sequence). The CDR3 runs to 14 residues. The DNA for the CDR3 is TGTGCCACCAGCAGAGGACAGGGGAATCAGCCCCAGCATTTT. It specifies CATSRGQGNQPQHF.